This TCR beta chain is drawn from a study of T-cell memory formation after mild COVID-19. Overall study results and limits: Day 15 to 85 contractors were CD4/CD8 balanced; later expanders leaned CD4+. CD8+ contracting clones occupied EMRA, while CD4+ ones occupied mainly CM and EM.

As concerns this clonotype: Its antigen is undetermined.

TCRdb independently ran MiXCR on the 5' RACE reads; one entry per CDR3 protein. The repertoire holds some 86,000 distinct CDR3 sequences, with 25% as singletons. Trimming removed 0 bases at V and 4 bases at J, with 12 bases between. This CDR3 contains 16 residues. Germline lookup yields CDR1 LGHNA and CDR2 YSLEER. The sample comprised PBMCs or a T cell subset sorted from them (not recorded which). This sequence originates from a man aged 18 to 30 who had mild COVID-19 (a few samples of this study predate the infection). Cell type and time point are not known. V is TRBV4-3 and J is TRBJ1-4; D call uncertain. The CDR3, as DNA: TGCGCCAGCAGCCAAGACAAAGGACTGTTTAATGAAAAACTGTTTTTT. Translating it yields CASSQDKGLFNEKLFF.